This T cell receptor beta chain was identified in a study of control samples from healthy donors and cancer patients. The germline V and J ends were trimmed by 5 bases and 0 bases, with 8 bases remaining between them. Germline values: CDR1 GTSNPN, CDR2 SVGIG (reference sequence). The CDR3 runs to 12 residues. TCRdb's table, derived via immunoSEQ multiplex PCR, lists solely in-frame clones and lacks some. Of some 120,000 clones in the sample, more than 85% were seen once. V usage is TRBV30 and J usage is TRBJ2-7; no reliable D call. Specimen: blood. The TCR comes from a man between 18 and 29 years old in good health. The CDR3 DNA reads as TGTGCCTGGTCCGACACCTCCTACGAGCAGTACTTC. It translates to CAWSDTSYEQYF.